This T cell receptor (beta chain) emerged from a study of T cell responses to AZD1222 COVID-19 vaccine. Overall study results and limits: Females made up more of the donors, who were largely white British, and clonal diversity may have come out too low. Spike-specific TCR breadth rose after two AZD1222 doses, and depth rose as well.

This CDR3 contains 13 residues. Germline CDR1 SGHRS, CDR2 YFSETQ. Trimming removed 1 base at V and 0 bases at J, with 2 bases between. Of note for this clone: What it binds is unknown.

Measured with immunoSEQ multiplex PCR; TCRdb has only the in-frame clones, and not every one. The sample contains 100,000 or so clones, around nine tenths of which appear only once. The genes are TRBV5-1 and TRBJ2-1, with D unresolved. The sequence was obtained from an adult in good health. Sequencing used peripheral blood, obtained on day 0 of AZD1222 vaccination. This CDR3 is CASSLSSYNEQFF. CDR3 nucleotides: TGCGCCAGCAGCTTGAGCTCCTACAATGAGCAGTTCTTC.